This T cell receptor (beta chain) emerged from a study of CD8 T cells in Susac syndrome (dated by TCRdb to between 2018 and 2021). Background on the whole study: Repertoire sequencing was used to test whether CD8+ T cell activation and differentiation in Susac syndrome was antigen driven. CD8+ T cell repertoire clonality was compared between 12 healthy donors, some 14 Susac syndrome patients and roughly 15 multiple sclerosis patients. Points the paper makes about the study in general: The study acknowledged that relatively few individuals were included in the TCR sequencing and HLA analysis.

High-throughput TCR beta sequencing profiled peripheral blood CD8+ and CD4+ T cells from healthy donors, Susac syndrome patients and multiple sclerosis patients. Healthy donors were age- and sex-matched controls. Bulk CD8+ and CD4+ T cells were purified by magnetic negative isolation, while CD8+ TEMRA cells were enriched using FACS. Blood was collected in EDTA tubes and processed within 24 hours, with PBMCs isolated through density gradient centrifugation. PBMCs destined for TCR sequencing were cryopreserved in liquid nitrogen and later thawed in a 37 °C water bath. The sorted or isolated CD4+, CD8+ and CD8+ TEMRA cells reached a purity of at least 90%. This clonotype has more than one count but fewer than ten. The antigen it recognizes is unknown. The record has no base qualities; no much larger clone is one base away. RNA was extracted using the RNeasy kit, and roughly 0.5 to 1 ug of the RNA was reverse transcribed with random hexamers. TCR beta CDR3 regions were amplified with the immunoSEQ multiplex PCR assay covering 54 Vbeta and 13 Jbeta segments. To correct PCR amplification bias, a synthetic template baseline was used for both primer optimization and computational correction. For the original study's pipeline: Reads were annotated to V, D and J genes according to IMGT and were analyzed with immunoSEQ Analyzer, with only productive sequences retained. Clonality was computed as one minus Shannon entropy normalized by log2 of the number of productive unique sequences. For each patient and control, public and private clones were evaluated within the 100 most prevalent clones. Susac-specific clones were defined as absent from healthy and MS cohorts, 850 to 1,300 published viral clones and other ImmuneACCESS disease sequences. TCRdb reprocessing: public reads trimmed at Q25 with fastp, clones called with MiXCR, in-frame beta chains kept. Rows matching on CDR3 protein sequence are summarized as one entry with the most common DNA and genes. For this entry, the V and J calls and clone size follow TCRdb and not the study's own pipeline. A total of under 70,000 distinct CDR3 sequences appear in this sample, 90% to 95% of them only once. The ten most abundant clones make up 0.2% of the sample.

Based on the germline V gene, the CDR1 and CDR2 sequences are SGHAT and FQNNGV. From the cysteine up to the phenylalanine, the CDR3 has a length of 15 residues. The kept DNA is CDR3 alone, 45 bases in frame from the first base. The junction carries 13 bases between V and J, which are trimmed by 4 bases and 1 base respectively. The V gene is TRBV11-2 and the J gene is TRBJ1-1, with no D gene named confidently. The sample consisted of CD8+ T cells from PBMCs. The sequence was collected from a human donor in good health. The CDR3 sequence is CASSSTRNKNTEAFF. DNA sequence: TGTGCCAGCAGCTCCACCCGGAACAAGAACACTGAAGCTTTCTTT.